The rows below give T cell receptor beta chains drawn from one sample of a study of type 1 and type 2 diabetes patients. TCRdb reprocessed the multiplex PCR reads with MiXCR, giving one entry per CDR3 protein. The sample holds 280,000 or so distinct CDR3 sequences; more than 45% are singletons and the top ten take around 15%. The sequenced material came from peripheral blood mononuclear cells (PBMCs). Source of these receptors: a man in his late teens or twenties with type 2 diabetes. Both conserved end residues are trimmed from each CDR3.

>TRBV12-3/TRBV12-4|TRBJ1-2
ASILPGAVFYGYT
>TRBV25-1|TRBJ1-1
ASRDPEAF
>TRBV10-1|TRBJ2-1
ASSETSGSQF
>TRBV15|TRBJ1-2
ATSRDPRFNYGYT
>TRBV2|TRBJ2-3
ASSEDRDTQY
>TRBV7-3|TRBJ2-3
ASSLTPDSQIDTQY
>TRBV4-1|-
ASSQEYGIDLYEQF
>TRBV12-3/TRBV12-4|TRBJ1-1
ASSPSPGTGGTEAF
>TRBV4-2|TRBJ1-1
ASSQIPSDRVNTEAF
>TRBV12-3/TRBV12-4|TRBJ2-7
ASSSGLEPR
>TRBV12-3/TRBV12-4|TRBJ2-2
ASTGTSSTGELF
>TRBV28|TRBJ1-2
ASSSPEYYGYT
>TRBV7-2|TRBJ2-7
ASRLPSGSSYEQY
>TRBV28|TRBJ2-7
ASSPGPNYEQY
>TRBV7-4|TRBJ2-1
ASTRGWYNEQF
>TRBV13|TRBJ1-6
ASSLAGTGDSPLH
>TRBV2|TRBJ1-4
ATQAAEGEKLF
>TRBV19|TRBJ1-1
ASKIGAGQQGTEAF
>TRBV7-2|TRBJ1-5
ASSSEGIYSNQPQH
>TRBV28|TRBJ1-2
ASSTGSSNYGYT
>TRBV6-6|TRBJ1-6
ASSYIARGENSPLH
>TRBV12-3/TRBV12-4|TRBJ1-2
ASSPLWGGYT
>TRBV10-1|TRBJ2-3
ASSQSPGTDTQY
>TRBV7-9|TRBJ1-2
ASSLLTGDGYT
>TRBV2|TRBJ2-3
APSGTFDTQY
>TRBV7-2|TRBJ2-2
ASSSRQGTTGELF
>TRBV20-1|TRBJ1-1
SARDPREQVTEAF
>TRBV2|TRBJ1-4
ASRDPGVLNEKLF
>TRBV20-1|TRBJ1-1
SASVSDILLMNTEAF
>TRBV28|TRBJ1-1
ASSPQVMNTEAF
>TRBV6-6|TRBJ2-5
ASSLTGLADYQETQY
>TRBV6-5|TRBJ1-1
ASSYSEVNTEAF
>TRBV4-2|TRBJ2-3
ASSQESGARMDTQY
>TRBV29-1|TRBJ2-7
SVVPRAGSSYEQY
>TRBV4-1|TRBJ2-3
ASSRGMKWGRDVDTQY
>TRBV10-3|TRBJ1-2
AIGQMSYGYT
>TRBV19|TRBJ1-1
ASSPSGHTEAF
>TRBV24-1|TRBJ2-1
ATSDSFPPGQGDEQF
>TRBV7-2|TRBJ2-7
ASSLVNAQGYEQY
>TRBV20-1|TRBJ2-7
SASYAPESYEQY
>TRBV2|TRBJ2-1
ASTTQGGSYEQF
>TRBV6-5|TRBJ1-1
ASSYSRLTEAF